This record looks at one T cell receptor (beta chain) sequence and its context. This sample stems from a study of cytomegalovirus exposure and HLA in healthy donors. For the study at large: It was reported in a later analysis that the same platform had been used for the approximately 110 validation repertoires as for the 666 first-cohort repertoires.

From the roughly 110-subject validation cohort, which was separate from the roughly 670-subject first cohort, the donors were drawn. V lost 2 bases and J lost 8; bases outside the gene matches: 9. Germline V CDR1 and CDR2: LNHDA, SQIVND (reference sequence). The CDR3 runs to 16 residues. The data were produced by immunoSEQ multiplex PCR, yet TCRdb's version contains in-frame clones alone and is incomplete. This table has 65,000 to 80,000 clones, roughly 94% appearing once. The chain has TRBV19 and TRBJ2-1; TRBD1 matches 10 bases. The sequenced sample was PBMCs. The TCR originated in a woman between 18 and 29 years old in good health and CMV-seropositive. The CDR3 protein is CASSIFETGGLDEQFF. The DNA of the CDR3 is TGTGCCAGTAGTATATTTGAGACAGGGGGCTTGGATGAGCAGTTCTTC.